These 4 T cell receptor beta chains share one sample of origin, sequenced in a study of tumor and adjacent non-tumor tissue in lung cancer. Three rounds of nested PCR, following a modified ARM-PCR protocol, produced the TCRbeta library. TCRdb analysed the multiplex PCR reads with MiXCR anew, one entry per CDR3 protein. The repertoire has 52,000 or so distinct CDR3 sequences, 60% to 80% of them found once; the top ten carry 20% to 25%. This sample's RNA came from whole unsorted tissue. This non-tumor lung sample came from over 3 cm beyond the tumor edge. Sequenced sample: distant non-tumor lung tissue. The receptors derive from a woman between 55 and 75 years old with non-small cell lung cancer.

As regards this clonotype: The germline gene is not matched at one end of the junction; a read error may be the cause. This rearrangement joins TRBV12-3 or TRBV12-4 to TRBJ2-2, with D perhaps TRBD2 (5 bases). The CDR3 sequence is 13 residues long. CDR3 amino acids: CANRRQETGEPFF. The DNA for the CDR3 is TGTGCCAACAGACGCCAGGAAACCGGGGAGCCGTTTTTT.

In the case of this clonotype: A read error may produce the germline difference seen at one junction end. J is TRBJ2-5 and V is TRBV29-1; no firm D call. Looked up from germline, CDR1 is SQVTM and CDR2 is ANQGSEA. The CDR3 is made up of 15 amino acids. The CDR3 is CSVEGGIEKQENQYF. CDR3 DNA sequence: TGCAGCGTTGAAGGTGGGATAGAGAAACAAGAGAACCAGTACTTC.

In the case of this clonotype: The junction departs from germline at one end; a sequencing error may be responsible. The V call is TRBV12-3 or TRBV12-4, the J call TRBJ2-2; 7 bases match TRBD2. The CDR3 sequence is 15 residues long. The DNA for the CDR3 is TGCGCCAGCAGTCCCAGAGCGGGGTCTGCCGGGGAGCTGTTTTTT. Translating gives CASSPRAGSAGELFF.

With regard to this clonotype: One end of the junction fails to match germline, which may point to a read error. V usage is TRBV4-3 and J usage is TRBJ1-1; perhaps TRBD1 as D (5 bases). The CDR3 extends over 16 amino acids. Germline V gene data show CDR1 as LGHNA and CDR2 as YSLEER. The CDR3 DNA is TGCGCCAGCAGCCAAGATGGAAGAGGGGATTACGCTGAAGTTTTCTTT. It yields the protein CASSQDGRGDYAEVFF.